The entry below gives a single T cell receptor (beta chain) sequence along with its context. Its antigen remains unknown. The protocol was immunoSEQ multiplex PCR, while the TCRdb copy is restricted to in-frame clones and leaves out a portion. The sample has approximately 53,000 clones; around 90% are singletons. This specimen comes from a study of lymphopenia after photon versus proton radiotherapy. Study outcomes and limitations: After lymphocyte nadir, photon-treated repertoires showed oligoclonal expansion, especially CD8+ Temra. Better survival with proton therapy was suggested as possible, not demonstrated. Under photons, naive T cells and diversity fell while effector/memory populations rose.

Trimming removed 4 bases at V and 5 bases at J, with 14 bases between. CDR1 is MGHRA, CDR2 YSYEKL, per germline. The length of the CDR3 is 14 residues. The specimen comprised peripheral blood, sampled from a patient treated with photon-based radiotherapy. This rearrangement joins TRBV4-1 to TRBJ1-2; the D is unclear. This clonotype was sampled from a woman aged 40 to 50 with cholangiocarcinoma. CDR3 protein: CASSPPEGRYGYTF. The CDR3 region has the DNA TGCGCCAGCAGCCCACCGGAGGGAAGGTATGGCTACACCTTC.